What follows are 24 T cell receptor beta chains derived from one specimen sequenced in a study of blood T cell repertoires in COVID-19. Some clones are missing from TCRdb's copy, which holds only in-frame ones; the method was immunoSEQ multiplex PCR. The sample lists tens of thousands of clones; 80% to 85% were seen once. Material: peripheral blood. The receptors come from a man aged 80 or over with acute or convalescent COVID-19.

This clone appeared once. The chain links TRBV18 to TRBJ2-7; 7 bases line up with TRBD1. Germline trimming cut 0 bases from V and 2 bases from J; bases unmatched to any gene: 4. The germline CDR1 and CDR2 sequences are KGHSH and LQKENI. The CDR3 extends over 15 amino acids. The CDR3, as DNA: TGTGCCAGCTCACCACCGGCAGGGGGAGCCTACGAGCAGTACTTC. The encoded protein is CASSPPAGGAYEQYF.

This clone was counted once. The chain uses TRBV27 and TRBJ2-1, with D possibly matching TRBD2 (6 bases). The length of the CDR3 is 14 residues. Trimming pared 3 bases from V and 2 bases from J, leaving 8 bases between. Germline V gene lookup returns CDR1 MNHEY and CDR2 SMNVEV (reference sequence). Here the CDR3 DNA reads TGTGCCAGCAGTTTTGGGGGGACCTACAATGAGCAGTTCTTC. Amino acids: CASSFGGTYNEQFF.

The CDR3, as DNA: TGTGCCAGCTCACGGGGGGACAGAAGGAACACTGAAGCTTTCTTT. This codes for CASSRGDRRNTEAFF. The rearrangement joins TRBV18 to TRBJ1-1; 7 nucleotides align to TRBD1. The CDR3 has 15 amino acids. After removal of 4 bases from V and 1 base from J, the junction contained 6 bases not matched to a gene. The germline V gene encodes CDR1 KGHSH and CDR2 LQKENI.

This clone was recorded many times. The V gene is TRBV5-1, the J gene TRBJ1-4; the D gene is possibly TRBD1 (6 bases). In germline, CDR1 is SGHRS, CDR2 YFSETQ. This CDR3 contains 14 residues. V gave up 0 bases and J gave up 7 bases, with 10 bases separating them. CDR3 DNA: TGCGCCAGCAGCTTGGCCGGACAGTTTGAAAAACTGTTTTTT. Protein sequence: CASSLAGQFEKLFF.

The CDR3 loop is CASSPGTVHNSPLHF. In DNA form, the CDR3 reads TGTGCCAGCAGCCCAGGGACAGTCCATAATTCACCCCTCCACTTT. The chain employs TRBV11-2 and TRBJ1-6; TRBD1 agrees at 7 bases. CDR3 length equals 15 residues. V lost 5 bases to trimming and J lost 5 bases; unmatched junction nucleotides: 6. CDR1 is SGHAT and CDR2 is FQNNGV in the germline V gene. Full variable domain (missing parts from reference TRBV11-2 and TRBJ1-6): EAGVAQSPRYKIIEKRQSVAFWCNPISGHATLYWYQQILGQGPKLLIQFQNNGVVDDSQLPKDRFSAERLKGVDSTLKIQPAKLEDSAVYLCASSPGTVHNSPLHFGNGTRLTVT.

The rearrangement links TRBV4-3 to TRBJ2-3; a possible D gene is TRBD2 (6 bases). CDR1 is LGHNA, CDR2 YSLEER, per germline. Trimming shortened V by 1 base and J by 0 bases, and 20 bases separated the two germline ends. The CDR3 is 19 residues long. CDR3 in DNA: TGCGCCAGCAGCCAAGTTTGGCGGGAATACTTAGGGAGCACAGATACGCAGTATTTT. This sequence encodes CASSQVWREYLGSTDTQYF.

The chain employs TRBV19 and TRBJ1-1, with 7 positions matching TRBD1. The CDR3 runs to 15 residues. Germline assignment: CDR1 LNHDA and CDR2 SQIVND (reference sequence). With 1 base clipped from V and 1 base from J, the junction kept 3 bases outside the gene matches. The CDR3 region is CASSIGRGWNTEAFF. The CDR3 DNA follows: TGTGCCAGTAGTATAGGCAGGGGGTGGAACACTGAAGCTTTCTTT.

As DNA, the CDR3 is TGTGCCAGCAGTTACCACCAGGCAAACTCTGGAAACACCATATATTTT. Its protein product is CASSYHQANSGNTIYF. The rearrangement uses TRBV6-5 and TRBJ1-3; D not resolved. The CDR3 runs to 16 residues. Germline V CDR1 and CDR2: MNHEY, SVGAGI. Deletions cut 2 bases from V and 0 bases from J, with 11 bases between.

This clone was picked up one time. This rearrangement joins TRBV25-1 to TRBJ2-2; possibly TRBD1 for D (5 bases). Germline CDR1 reads MGHDK; CDR2 reads SYGVNS. V lost 8 bases, J lost 1 base, and 11 bases lay in between. There are 14 residues in the CDR3. In nucleotides, the CDR3 is TGTGCCAGCCGCATTACAGGGAACACCGGGGAGCTGTTTTTT. Amino acids: CASRITGNTGELFF.

The chain couples TRBV6-5 to TRBJ1-1; 9 bases match TRBD1. The CDR3 has 15 residues. J gave up 3 bases and V 2 bases, and 4 bases lay outside the gene matches. From germline, CDR1 is MNHEY and CDR2 SVGAGI. This CDR3 reads CASSYTGQGYTEAFF. The CDR3 bases are TGTGCCAGCAGTTACACCGGACAGGGGTACACTGAAGCTTTCTTT.

The rearrangement uses TRBV28 and TRBJ2-6; the match to TRBD1 covers 7 bases. V gave up 5 bases and J gave up 2 bases; unmatched junction bases: 3. This CDR3 region has 15 residues. Germline V CDR1 and CDR2: MDHEN, SYDVKM. DNA of the CDR3: TGTGCCAGCAGTCTTGACAGGGCTGGGGCCAACGTCCTGACTTTC. Protein product: CASSLDRAGANVLTF.

The gene calls are TRBV18 and TRBJ2-7; 8 positions agree with TRBD1. Trimming took 4 bases from V and 3 from J; bases not matched to a gene: 2. The CDR3 totals 13 residues. Germline V gene data show CDR1 as KGHSH and CDR2 as LQKENI. The CDR3 is CASSQGQDYEQYF. Written as DNA, the CDR3 is TGTGCCAGCTCACAGGGACAGGACTACGAGCAGTACTTC. Filled out from reference TRBV18 and TRBJ2-7, the complete variable domain reads NAGVMQNPRHLVRRRGQEARLRCSPMKGHSHVYWYRQLPEEGLKFMVYLQKENIIDESGMPKERFSAEFPKEGPSILRIQQVVRGDSAAYFCASSQGQDYEQYFGPGTRLTVT.

The chain has TRBV7-9 and TRBJ1-4; a weak D match, TRBD1 (6 bases). Trimming left V 4 bases short and J 5 bases short, with 11 bases between. Germline lookup yields CDR1 SEHNR and CDR2 FQNEAQ (reference sequence). The CDR3 covers 14 residues. The CDR3 DNA sequence: TGTGCCAGCAGCTCTTACAGGGAAAATGAAAAACTGTTTTTT. It yields the protein CASSSYRENEKLFF.

About this clone itself: Other DNA sequences in this sample translate to the same CDR3. The chain carries TRBV7-8 and TRBJ2-2; possibly TRBD1 for D (6 bases). The germline V gene has CDR1 SGHVS and CDR2 FQNEAQ. V shed 3 bases and J shed 0 bases, with 8 bases lying between them. This CDR3 region has 15 residues. CDR3 residues: CASSFQGTNTGELFF. CDR3 in DNA: TGTGCCAGCAGCTTTCAGGGGACGAACACCGGGGAGCTGTTTTTT.

This clone was detected only a few times. The chain has TRBV30 and TRBJ1-4; 7 bases are a match to TRBD1. The CDR3 is made up of 16 amino acids. The V segment lost 2 bases and the J segment 5 bases; nucleotides outside the gene matches: 11. The V gene's germline CDR1 is GTSNPN and CDR2 SVGIG (reference sequence). The CDR3 reads CAWSTYLTGPNEKLFF. The DNA for the CDR3 is TGTGCCTGGAGTACATATTTGACAGGGCCAAATGAAAAACTGTTTTTT.

This sequence joins TRBV6-5 and TRBJ2-5, with TRBD1 as a possible D gene (6 bases). In germline, CDR1 is MNHEY, CDR2 SVGAGI. The CDR3 contains 15 residues. V lost 6 bases and J 4 bases, leaving 18 bases between the germline ends. This CDR3 is CASSREGGQLETQYF. The CDR3, as DNA: TGTGCCAGCAGCCGCGAAGGGGGACAATTAGAGACCCAGTACTTC.

The chain uses TRBV18 and TRBJ2-6; TRBD1 is a possible D gene (6 bases). Germline V lookup: CDR1 KGHSH, CDR2 LQKENI. V shed 7 bases and J shed 2 bases, with 27 bases lying between them. This CDR3 contains 20 residues. The CDR3 bases are TGTGCCAGCTTCGATCGCCTAAAATCAAGGGACATCGCTGGGGCCAACGTCCTGACTTTC. This codes for CASFDRLKSRDIAGANVLTF. Full variable domain (rest looked up from reference TRBV18 and TRBJ2-6): NAGVMQNPRHLVRRRGQEARLRCSPMKGHSHVYWYRQLPEEGLKFMVYLQKENIIDESGMPKERFSAEFPKEGPSILRIQQVVRGDSAAYFCASFDRLKSRDIAGANVLTFGAGSRLTVL.

V gene TRBV7-3 combines with J gene TRBJ2-2, with a tentative D call TRBD2 (5 bases). This CDR3 has 16 residues. Trimming cost V 5 bases and J 0 bases, with 13 bases left between them. Germline V lookup: CDR1 SGHTA, CDR2 FQGTGA. The CDR3 loop is CASSPRPGTNTGELFF. CDR3 nucleotide sequence: TGTGCCAGCAGCCCAAGGCCGGGGACGAACACCGGGGAGCTGTTTTTT.

This chain links TRBV20-1 with TRBJ2-1, with 10 bases matching TRBD2. The V gene's germline CDR1 is DFQATT and CDR2 SNEGSKA (reference sequence). With V trimmed by 3 bases and J by 7 bases, 6 bases remained unmatched. The CDR3 contains 14 residues. The CDR3 region has the DNA TGCAGTGCTAGTAAGCGGGAGGGCCTTAATGAGCAGTTCTTC. Protein: CSASKREGLNEQFF.

The gene calls are TRBV9 and TRBJ2-1; 14 bases are shared with TRBD2. The germline V gene has CDR1 SGDLS and CDR2 YYNGEE. This CDR3 contains 15 residues. The V gene end was trimmed by 3 bases and the J gene end by 9 bases; junction bases not matched to a gene: 5. CDR3: CASSAGTSGSPEQFF. DNA for the CDR3: TGTGCCAGCAGCGCGGGGACTAGCGGGAGCCCTGAGCAGTTCTTC.

The chain carries TRBV7-8 and TRBJ2-7; perhaps TRBD1 as D (6 bases). Per germline, CDR1 SGHVS and CDR2 FQNEAQ. V lost 1 base to trimming and J lost 3 bases, with 16 bases between them. This CDR3 comprises 16 residues. This CDR3 is CASSLEGQLSLYEQYF. The CDR3 DNA sequence: TGTGCCAGCAGCTTAGAAGGACAGCTATCTCTCTACGAGCAGTACTTC.

The chain carries TRBV27 and TRBJ1-5; 7 bases match TRBD1. With V trimmed by 6 bases and J by 4 bases, 3 bases remained unmatched. The germline gives CDR1 MNHEY, CDR2 SMNVEV (reference sequence). This CDR3 spans 13 amino acids. The CDR3 sequence: CASRDRLNQPQHF. The DNA for the CDR3 is TGTGCCAGCAGGGACAGGTTAAATCAGCCCCAGCATTTT.

V and J are TRBV5-4 and TRBJ2-7, with TRBD2 matching over 12 bases. CDR3 length equals 15 residues. J was trimmed by 5 bases and V by 3 bases; bases with no gene match: 6. Germline CDR1 is SGHNT and CDR2 is YYREEE (reference sequence). The CDR3 DNA reads TGTGCCAGCAGCTCCCGGACTAGCGGGAACCACGAGCAGTACTTC. It translates to CASSSRTSGNHEQYF.

Details on this clone: At one boundary the junction diverges from the germline segment, which might be a read error. The CDR3 loop is CASSYDQLTDTQYF. CDR3 sequence (DNA): TGTGCCAGCAGCTACGACCAGCTTACAGATACACAGTATTTT. The chain has TRBV7-9 and TRBJ2-3; D is unresolved. Germline V CDR1 and CDR2: SEHNR, FQNEAQ (reference sequence). The CDR3 is made up of 14 amino acids. Variable domain in full (rest from reference TRBV7-9 and TRBJ2-3): DTGVSQNPRHKITKRGQNVTFRCDPISEHNRLYWYRQTLGQGPEFLTYFQNEAQLEKSRLLSDRFSAERPKGSFSTLEIQRTEQGDSAMYLCASSYDQLTDTQYFGPGTRLTVL.